The sequence of this T cell receptor beta chain was determined in a study of human T cells and chemical hapten exposure. Study overall: Patients got weekly scalp diphenylcyclopropenone doses over the approximately 24-week study. Chiefly women, the patients showed alopecia areata, totalis or universalis.

The sample holds many counts of this clonotype. The antigen remains undetermined. Overall study findings and caveats: Unchanged with DPC sensitization were TCRs above 1 in 1000 frequency.

Library construction involved attaching unique molecular identifiers to individual cDNA molecules, which allowed quantitative, reproducible TCR counting. MiXCR, run by TCRdb on the RACE reads, gives a single entry per CDR3 protein. The sample includes about 76,000 distinct CDR3 sequences, roughly 13% of them seen just once. CDR3 length: 15 residues. Losses at the gene ends were 2 bases for V and 6 bases for J; bases not matched to a gene: 2. In germline, CDR1 is SGHNT, CDR2 YYREEE (reference sequence). The time point was: patch test 3, about 24 weeks after DPC sensitization. This sample's treatment: therapeutic diphenylcyclopropenone sensitization with weekly scalp DPC.

The chain recombines TRBV5-4 with TRBJ2-1; 13 bases map to TRBD2. This sequence originates from a woman between 45 and 60 years old with alopecia areata. Some clones in this sample may be carry-over from other donors' samples. The sequences come from whole blood, collected in connection with sensitization to the hapten diphenylcyclopropenone (DPC). The CDR3 region has the DNA TGTGCCAGCAGCTTACGACTAGCGGGAGGCAATGAGCAGTTCTTC. Its protein is CASSLRLAGGNEQFF.